This T cell receptor beta chain was documented in a study of response to subunit inactivated influenza vaccine (dated by TCRdb to 2017 to 2018). About the full investigation: To follow how T cells responded to a trivalent subunit inactivated influenza vaccine, the researchers relied on deep quantitative profiling of the T cell receptor repertoire. General findings and caveats noted by the study authors: According to the authors, only a limited number of new T cells may be recruited by each seasonal influenza vaccination.

Library preparation used RT-PCR. TCRdb names Illumina HiSeq 2500 as the instrument used. TCRdb reprocessed the public reads (quality trimming at Q25 with fastp, clone calling with MiXCR) and kept in-frame beta chains. Each CDR3 protein gets just one entry, which takes the most common genes and DNA from the rows behind it. For this sample the table gives roughly 500,000 distinct CDR3 sequences, of which about 15% were detected only once. Over 2.5% of the sample lies in the top ten. With regard to this clonotype: No antigen is known for it. No base quality information exists; no much larger clone differs at one position.

From the cysteine through the phenylalanine, the CDR3 covers 11 amino acids. Just CDR3 DNA is preserved here, 33 bases in frame from base 1. CDR1 is given as SQVTM and CDR2 as ANQGSEA, both from the germline V gene. Trimming costs V 5 bases and J 9 bases, and their ends lie 12 bases apart. The rearrangement joined TRBV29-1 to TRBJ2-3, with TRBD2 tentatively as D gene (5 bases match). The sequence was obtained from a man aged 45 to 75 who received an inactivated influenza vaccine. Donor details come from another sample of the same person, matched by shared clones. The sequencing used CD4+ T cells sorted from PBMCs, collected less than 30 months after vaccination. The CDR3 protein is CSVSGPQTQYF. The nucleotides are TGCAGCGTTAGCGGCCCCCAGACGCAGTATTTT.